A selection of T cell receptor beta chains follows, all from one sample in a study of T cells in Graves' hyperthyroidism and ophthalmopathy. TCRdb fed the multiplex PCR reads into MiXCR, producing one record per CDR3 protein. The table has more than 550,000 distinct CDR3 sequences, around a sixth seen once. Material for sequencing was blood. Receptors were obtained from a man aged 45-65 years with Graves' hyperthyroidism. Each CDR3 is given with its conserved first and last residue. The order of the fields is clone size, V gene, CDR3 length, J gene, D gene, CDR3 DNA, CDR3 protein. D genes are given only for firm matches. Rows give clone size only sometimes, using once, few, many, or a class for an expanded clone.

few	TRBV5-1	14	TRBJ1-2	.	TGCGCCAGCAGCTTGGCGCAGGCCGGAGATGGCTACACCTTC	CASSLAQAGDGYTF
.	TRBV9	16	TRBJ2-1	.	TGTGCCAGCAGCGTAAGTCGGGGCGGACCGGGGGATGAGCAGTTCTTC	CASSVSRGGPGDEQFF
many	TRBV18	12	TRBJ2-5	.	TGTGCCAGCTCACCACCGGCAGAGACCCAGTACTTC	CASSPPAETQYF
.	TRBV19	13	TRBJ1-2	.	TGTGCCAGTAGTATTCACCGGGACTATGGCTACACCTTC	CASSIHRDYGYTF
.	TRBV10-3	16	TRBJ1-3	.	TGTGCCATCAGTGAGGGCTCTCGGAGCTCTGGAAACACCATATATTTT	CAISEGSRSSGNTIYF
few	TRBV5-1	15	TRBJ2-5	TRBD1	TGCGCCAGCAGCGGGGGGACAGGTCGTCGAGAGACCCAGTACTTC	CASSGGTGRRETQYF
few	TRBV2	14	TRBJ2-7	TRBD1	TGTGCCGGGAGGATAGCCGGGACAGGGGACGAGCAGTACTTC	CAGRIAGTGDEQYF
.	TRBV4-1	17	TRBJ1-2	.	TGCGCCAGCAGCCATGCCACCGGGACTGTGGGCCACTATGGCTACACCTTC	CASSHATGTVGHYGYTF
.	TRBV19	15	TRBJ2-2	.	TGTGCCAGTAGTAGAATAGGACAATTGACCGGGGAGCTGTTTTTT	CASSRIGQLTGELFF
.	TRBV2	14	TRBJ2-1	.	TGTGCCAGCAGTGACCCAATCCTCGACAGCCGCAGGCTCTTC	CASSDPILDSRRLF
.	TRBV20-1	15	TRBJ2-7	TRBD2	TGCAGTGCTAGAGATGGGACTAGCGGGATTGGCGAGCAGTACTTC	CSARDGTSGIGEQYF
.	TRBV20-1	13	TRBJ2-1	.	TGCAGTGCTAGAACGGCGGAAAACAATGAGCAGTTCTTC	CSARTAENNEQFF
few	TRBV20-1	14	TRBJ1-6	.	TGCAGTGCGAGAGGCTTCACAGATAATTCACCCCTCCACTTT	CSARGFTDNSPLHF
many	TRBV24-1	15	TRBJ2-1	.	TGTGCCACCAGTGTCAGACTAGGGGGTGGCAATGAGCAGTTCTTC	CATSVRLGGGNEQFF
.	TRBV18	14	TRBJ1-2	.	TGTGCCAGCTCCGGCACCCCTGACATGAGTGGCTACACCTTC	CASSGTPDMSGYTF
few	TRBV6-5	16	TRBJ2-2	TRBD1	TGTGCCAGCAGTTACTCGCGACAGGGGGCATTCGGGGAGCTGTTTTTT	CASSYSRQGAFGELFF
many	TRBV30	15	TRBJ2-6	.	TGTGCCCTGGAAAGTGGAGTATCTGGGGCCAACGTCCTGACTTTC	CALESGVSGANVLTF
.	TRBV7-9	14	TRBJ2-5	.	TGTGCCAGCAGCATTCGACAGGGAGGAGAGACCCAGTACTTC	CASSIRQGGETQYF
many	TRBV2	14	TRBJ2-5	.	TGTGCCAGCAGTCTTAGCGGAGCGACGGGGACCCAGTACTTC	CASSLSGATGTQYF
.	TRBV24-1	15	TRBJ2-2	.	TGTGCCACCAGTGATGCCCGGGGTATCGGCGGGGAGCTGTTTTTT	CATSDARGIGGELFF
.	TRBV19	16	TRBJ2-2	.	TGTGCCAGTAGTAGTATAGCGGCTTCGAACACCGGGGAGCTGTTTTTT	CASSSIAASNTGELFF
many	TRBV12-3/TRBV12-4	13	TRBJ1-1	TRBD1	TGTGCCAGCAACCAGGACAGGGGGACTGAAGCTTTCTTT	CASNQDRGTEAFF
.	TRBV12-3/TRBV12-4	16	TRBJ2-1	TRBD2	TGTGCCAGCAGACCCGGGACTAGCGGGGTCAACAATGAGCAGTTCTTC	CASRPGTSGVNNEQFF
many	TRBV10-3	14	TRBJ2-5	.	TGTGCCATCAGCCCGGACAGTGCGGGGGAGACCCAGTACTTC	CAISPDSAGETQYF
many	TRBV7-2	14	TRBJ1-2	TRBD1	TGTGCCAGCAGCCCCACCTGGGACAGCTATGGCTACACCTTC	CASSPTWDSYGYTF
many	TRBV10-3	16	TRBJ2-3	.	TGTGCCATCAAACGGAACGGTGGGGACCTCGGGGATACGCAGTATTTT	CAIKRNGGDLGDTQYF
many	TRBV6-1	16	TRBJ1-4	TRBD1	TGTGCCAGCAGACCCGACAGGGGTCCAACTAATGAAAAACTGTTTTTT	CASRPDRGPTNEKLFF